This is a list of T cell receptor beta chains from one sample in a study of T cells in Graves' hyperthyroidism and ophthalmopathy. From the multiplex PCR reads, TCRdb called clonotypes with MiXCR, one entry per CDR3 protein. This sample has about 480,000 distinct CDR3 sequences, with over 13% found just once. The source material was blood. The receptor source for this set is a woman between 18 and 30 years old with Graves' hyperthyroidism. CDR3s include the opening cysteine and the closing phenylalanine or tryptophan. Each record gives: V gene, J gene, D gene, CDR3 length, clone size, CDR3 DNA, CDR3 protein. The D gene is left open where the match is weak. Size is stated for part of the rows, as once, few or many counts, or as a class when the clone is expanded.

v_gene: TRBV7-3
j_gene: TRBJ2-1
d_gene: TRBD2
len: 16
abundance: many
CDR3nt: TGTGCCAGCAGCCGCCTCGCGGGGGGCTCCTACAATGAGCAGTTCTTC
CDR3aa: CASSRLAGGSYNEQFF

v_gene: TRBV6-5
j_gene: TRBJ2-1
d_gene: TRBD2
len: 17
abundance: few
CDR3nt: TGTGCCAGCAGTTCTACTAGCGGGAGCCCTTCCTACAATGAGCAGTTCTTC
CDR3aa: CASSSTSGSPSYNEQFF

v_gene: TRBV7-9
j_gene: TRBJ1-1
d_gene: NA
len: 12
abundance: many
CDR3nt: TGTGCCAGCAGCTTAGTTGACAGACAAGCTTTCTTT
CDR3aa: CASSLVDRQAFF

v_gene: TRBV24-1
j_gene: TRBJ2-2
d_gene: NA
len: 15
abundance: many
CDR3nt: TGTGCCACCAGTGGCAGGCCTCCGAACACCGGGGAGCTGTTTTTT
CDR3aa: CATSGRPPNTGELFF

v_gene: TRBV15
j_gene: TRBJ1-4
d_gene: TRBD1
len: 14
abundance: many
CDR3nt: TGTGCCACCAGCACAGACAGGGCCAGAGAAAAACTGTTTTTT
CDR3aa: CATSTDRAREKLFF

v_gene: TRBV11-3
j_gene: TRBJ2-2
d_gene: TRBD1
len: 16
abundance: many
CDR3nt: TGTGCCAGCAGCTTACAGGGGGCACTCCTCACCGGGGAGCTGTTTTTT
CDR3aa: CASSLQGALLTGELFF

v_gene: TRBV20-1
j_gene: TRBJ2-3
d_gene: TRBD2
len: 16
abundance: NA
CDR3nt: TGCAGTGCGCCTAGCGGGGACCATTCTAGCACAGATACGCAGTATTTT
CDR3aa: CSAPSGDHSSTDTQYF

v_gene: TRBV7-2
j_gene: TRBJ2-5
d_gene: TRBD1
len: 16
abundance: NA
CDR3nt: TGTGCCAGTAGTATAGCAGGGGACAGTCAGCGAGAGACCCAGTACTTC
CDR3aa: CASSIAGDSQRETQYF

v_gene: TRBV24-1
j_gene: TRBJ2-3
d_gene: NA
len: 14
abundance: NA
CDR3nt: TGTGCCACCAGTGATCCGACCAGCACAGATACGCAGTATTTT
CDR3aa: CATSDPTSTDTQYF

v_gene: TRBV5-1
j_gene: TRBJ2-1
d_gene: NA
len: 16
abundance: NA
CDR3nt: TGCGCCAGCAGCGCATGGGGCGCCACAGCATACAATGAGCAGTTCTTC
CDR3aa: CASSAWGATAYNEQFF

v_gene: TRBV24-1
j_gene: TRBJ2-3
d_gene: NA
len: 17
abundance: NA
CDR3nt: TGTGCCACCAGTGAACCAACCGGGACCACTAGCACAGATACGCAGTATTTT
CDR3aa: CATSEPTGTTSTDTQYF

v_gene: TRBV27
j_gene: TRBJ1-1
d_gene: NA
len: 13
abundance: NA
CDR3nt: TGTGCCAGCTGGCCCGGGGGATGGACTGAAGCTTTCTTT
CDR3aa: CASWPGGWTEAFF

v_gene: TRBV18
j_gene: TRBJ2-5
d_gene: TRBD1
len: 17
abundance: NA
CDR3nt: TGTGCCAGCTCAGAAGGACAGGGGGCGCGTTCCTCCGAGACCCAGTACTTC
CDR3aa: CASSEGQGARSSETQYF

v_gene: TRBV10-3
j_gene: TRBJ2-1
d_gene: TRBD2
len: 18
abundance: many
CDR3nt: TGTGCCATCAGAGAGATGACTAGCGGGAGAGACTCCTACAATGAGCAGTTCTTC
CDR3aa: CAIREMTSGRDSYNEQFF

v_gene: TRBV2
j_gene: TRBJ2-1
d_gene: NA
len: 13
abundance: many
CDR3nt: TGTGCCAGCACTTTTATTGCGTTCCGTGAGCAGTTCTTC
CDR3aa: CASTFIAFREQFF

v_gene: TRBV7-9
j_gene: TRBJ2-5
d_gene: NA
len: 14
abundance: many
CDR3nt: TGTGCCAGCAGCTTAGGACAAGACGAAGAGACCCAGTACTTC
CDR3aa: CASSLGQDEETQYF

v_gene: TRBV2
j_gene: TRBJ2-1
d_gene: TRBD2
len: 16
abundance: many
CDR3nt: TGTGCCAGCAGTGATAAGGCGGGGGGATCCTACAATGAGCAGTTCTTC
CDR3aa: CASSDKAGGSYNEQFF

v_gene: TRBV29-1
j_gene: TRBJ2-5
d_gene: TRBD2
len: 15
abundance: many
CDR3nt: TGCAGCCTCCAAACCGGGACTAGCGCGAGAGAGACCCAGTACTTC
CDR3aa: CSLQTGTSARETQYF

v_gene: TRBV28
j_gene: TRBJ1-5
d_gene: NA
len: 14
abundance: many
CDR3nt: TGTGCCAGCAGTTTATCTCCCCCGAATCAGCCCCAGCATTTT
CDR3aa: CASSLSPPNQPQHF

v_gene: TRBV7-3
j_gene: TRBJ2-1
d_gene: TRBD2
len: 15
abundance: many
CDR3nt: TGTGCCAGCAGCCCGAGACTAGCGGGGGGTGATGAGCAGTTCTTC
CDR3aa: CASSPRLAGGDEQFF

v_gene: TRBV9
j_gene: TRBJ1-1
d_gene: NA
len: 14
abundance: few
CDR3nt: TGTGCCAGCAGCGTAGGGACAACAAACACTGAAGCTTTCTTT
CDR3aa: CASSVGTTNTEAFF

v_gene: TRBV20-1
j_gene: TRBJ2-5
d_gene: TRBD2
len: 13
abundance: many
CDR3nt: TGCAGTGCTAATGCCCGGGAGGGCGAGACCCAGTACTTC
CDR3aa: CSANAREGETQYF

v_gene: TRBV29-1
j_gene: TRBJ1-2
d_gene: TRBD1
len: 18
abundance: many
CDR3nt: TGCAGCGTTGAAGCCGGGGGGGACAGGGTGGCCAATAACTATGGCTACACCTTC
CDR3aa: CSVEAGGDRVANNYGYTF

v_gene: TRBV20-1
j_gene: TRBJ2-1
d_gene: NA
len: 14
abundance: many
CDR3nt: TGCAGTGCTAGGAGGCCCGAGGGGGTCAATGAGCAGTTCTTC
CDR3aa: CSARRPEGVNEQFF

v_gene: TRBV18
j_gene: TRBJ2-3
d_gene: NA
len: 12
abundance: many
CDR3nt: TGTGCCAGCTCACCATCAGATTATACGCAGTATTTT
CDR3aa: CASSPSDYTQYF

v_gene: TRBV11-2
j_gene: TRBJ1-2
d_gene: NA
len: 16
abundance: many
CDR3nt: TGTGCCAGCAGCTTAGATCTGGCGCGAGCTAACTATGGCTACACCTTC
CDR3aa: CASSLDLARANYGYTF

v_gene: TRBV11-2
j_gene: TRBJ2-1
d_gene: TRBD2
len: 15
abundance: many
CDR3nt: TGTGCCAGCAGTTTTAGCGGGTACACCTACAATGAGCAGTTCTTC
CDR3aa: CASSFSGYTYNEQFF

v_gene: TRBV12-3/TRBV12-4
j_gene: TRBJ2-1
d_gene: NA
len: 12
abundance: many
CDR3nt: TGTGCCAGCAGTTTAGGAGATCACGAGCAGTTCTTC
CDR3aa: CASSLGDHEQFF

v_gene: TRBV4-1
j_gene: TRBJ2-7
d_gene: TRBD2
len: 15
abundance: few
CDR3nt: TGCGCCAGCAGCCAAAGCCCTAGCGGAACATACGAGCAGTACTTC
CDR3aa: CASSQSPSGTYEQYF

v_gene: TRBV11-3
j_gene: TRBJ2-1
d_gene: NA
len: 14
abundance: NA
CDR3nt: TGTGCCAGCAGCTTTCTCTCAAACTACAATGAGCAGTTCTTC
CDR3aa: CASSFLSNYNEQFF

v_gene: TRBV20-1
j_gene: TRBJ2-7
d_gene: NA
len: 15
abundance: many
CDR3nt: TGCAGTGCTAGAGTGGAGGAGAGCGGCACCTACGAGCAGTACTTC
CDR3aa: CSARVEESGTYEQYF

v_gene: TRBV29-1
j_gene: TRBJ1-1
d_gene: TRBD1
len: 11
abundance: NA
CDR3nt: TGCAGCGCCTCACAGGGGAATGAAGCTTTCTTT
CDR3aa: CSASQGNEAFF

v_gene: TRBV5-8
j_gene: TRBJ1-1
d_gene: TRBD1
len: 15
abundance: many
CDR3nt: TGTGCCAGCAGTTCAGGGGGCGGGTTAAACACTGAAGCTTTCTTT
CDR3aa: CASSSGGGLNTEAFF

v_gene: TRBV19
j_gene: TRBJ2-1
d_gene: NA
len: 15
abundance: many
CDR3nt: TGTGCCACCATAAGCGGTGGAAAAGGCTACAATGAGCAGTTCTTC
CDR3aa: CATISGGKGYNEQFF

v_gene: TRBV5-1
j_gene: TRBJ2-1
d_gene: TRBD2
len: 15
abundance: few
CDR3nt: TGCGCCAGCCGACTAAGCGGGAGGCCCTACAATGAGCAGTTCTTC
CDR3aa: CASRLSGRPYNEQFF

v_gene: TRBV5-1
j_gene: TRBJ2-5
d_gene: TRBD1
len: 13
abundance: few
CDR3nt: TGCGCCAGCAGCTGGGACAGCAAAGAGACCCAGTACTTC
CDR3aa: CASSWDSKETQYF

v_gene: TRBV11-3
j_gene: TRBJ2-3
d_gene: TRBD2
len: 16
abundance: many
CDR3nt: TGTGCCAGCAGCTTAGATCGGGGGACTAGCGCAGATACGCAGTATTTT
CDR3aa: CASSLDRGTSADTQYF

v_gene: TRBV20-1
j_gene: TRBJ2-5
d_gene: NA
len: 13
abundance: few
CDR3nt: TGCAGTGCTAGAGAAGGGAGACAAGAGACCCAGTACTTC
CDR3aa: CSAREGRQETQYF

v_gene: TRBV20-1
j_gene: TRBJ2-3
d_gene: NA
len: 14
abundance: NA
CDR3nt: TGCAGTGCTAGAATCCTCACTCACACAGATACGCAGTATTTT
CDR3aa: CSARILTHTDTQYF

v_gene: TRBV19
j_gene: TRBJ1-1
d_gene: NA
len: 15
abundance: NA
CDR3nt: TGTGCCAGTAGTGCCGCATACGACATGAACACTGAAGCTTTCTTT
CDR3aa: CASSAAYDMNTEAFF

v_gene: TRBV15
j_gene: TRBJ2-1
d_gene: TRBD2
len: 17
abundance: many
CDR3nt: TGTGCCACCAGCAGAGAGGGGCTAGCGGGAGGGGACAATGAGCAGTTCTTC
CDR3aa: CATSREGLAGGDNEQFF

v_gene: TRBV6-1
j_gene: TRBJ1-4
d_gene: NA
len: 14
abundance: many
CDR3nt: TGTGCCAGCGGCAGGGGTGGCGCTAATGAAAAACTGTTTTTT
CDR3aa: CASGRGGANEKLFF

v_gene: TRBV27
j_gene: TRBJ1-5
d_gene: NA
len: 14
abundance: many
CDR3nt: TGTGCCAGCAGTTTAGGGGGGGAGACTCAGCCCCAGCATTTT
CDR3aa: CASSLGGETQPQHF

v_gene: TRBV24-1
j_gene: TRBJ2-3
d_gene: TRBD2
len: 14
abundance: NA
CDR3nt: TGTGCCACCGAGGGACTAGCGGGAGCAGATACGCAGTATTTT
CDR3aa: CATEGLAGADTQYF

v_gene: TRBV15
j_gene: TRBJ2-2
d_gene: TRBD2
len: 18
abundance: many
CDR3nt: TGTGCCACCAGCAGAGATGCGGGAGCGGGAGTAAAGACCGGGGAGCTGTTTTTT
CDR3aa: CATSRDAGAGVKTGELFF

v_gene: TRBV2
j_gene: TRBJ2-5
d_gene: NA
len: 13
abundance: NA
CDR3nt: TGTGCCAGCAGGGGAGACAGCCAAGAGACCCAGTACTTC
CDR3aa: CASRGDSQETQYF

v_gene: TRBV10-2
j_gene: TRBJ2-1
d_gene: NA
len: 18
abundance: once
CDR3nt: TGCGCCAGCAGTGGGCAGGGGGGCGGCCTAGCGGGTGGCAATGAGCAGTTCTTC
CDR3aa: CASSGQGGGLAGGNEQFF

v_gene: TRBV20-1
j_gene: TRBJ2-5
d_gene: TRBD2
len: 17
abundance: few
CDR3nt: TGCAGTGCCATGGGGGTACTAGCGGGAGTTCTCCAAGAGACCCAGTACTTC
CDR3aa: CSAMGVLAGVLQETQYF

v_gene: TRBV11-2
j_gene: TRBJ2-5
d_gene: NA
len: 15
abundance: many
CDR3nt: TGTGCCAGCAGCTTAGGGCAGGGAGGCCAAGAGACCCAGTACTTC
CDR3aa: CASSLGQGGQETQYF

v_gene: TRBV6-1
j_gene: TRBJ2-2
d_gene: NA
len: 13
abundance: few
CDR3nt: TGTGCCAGCACCCCTTCACAGCCCGGGGAGCTGTTTTTT
CDR3aa: CASTPSQPGELFF

v_gene: TRBV20-1
j_gene: TRBJ1-1
d_gene: NA
len: 14
abundance: NA
CDR3nt: TGCAGTGCTCCCCCGGAGACAGTGAACACTGAAGCTTTCTTT
CDR3aa: CSAPPETVNTEAFF

v_gene: TRBV12-3/TRBV12-4
j_gene: TRBJ1-3
d_gene: NA
len: 15
abundance: once
CDR3nt: TGTGCCAGCAGTACCGGGGCCCGCTCTGGAAACACCATATATTTT
CDR3aa: CASSTGARSGNTIYF

v_gene: TRBV24-1
j_gene: TRBJ2-3
d_gene: NA
len: 12
abundance: NA
CDR3nt: TGTACCACCAGTGATCTAATGGATACGCAGTATTTT
CDR3aa: CTTSDLMDTQYF

v_gene: TRBV27
j_gene: TRBJ1-2
d_gene: NA
len: 14
abundance: many
CDR3nt: TGTGCCAGCACTCGACCCGGGGGGGGCTTGGGCTACACCTTC
CDR3aa: CASTRPGGGLGYTF

v_gene: TRBV13
j_gene: TRBJ1-2
d_gene: NA
len: 14
abundance: few
CDR3nt: TGTGCCAGCAGCGCTGGTGAATGGGGCTATGGCTACACCTTC
CDR3aa: CASSAGEWGYGYTF

v_gene: TRBV20-1
j_gene: TRBJ2-1
d_gene: TRBD2
len: 14
abundance: NA
CDR3nt: TGCAGTGCCATAGCGGGAGGAATACACAATGAGCAGTTCTTC
CDR3aa: CSAIAGGIHNEQFF

v_gene: TRBV10-2
j_gene: TRBJ1-3
d_gene: NA
len: 11
abundance: NA
CDR3nt: TGCGCCACCCATGGGGGAAACACCATATATTTT
CDR3aa: CATHGGNTIYF

v_gene: TRBV30
j_gene: TRBJ1-5
d_gene: NA
len: 13
abundance: many
CDR3nt: TGTGCCTGGAGTGTACGGGGGGACCAGCCCCAGCATTTT
CDR3aa: CAWSVRGDQPQHF

v_gene: TRBV29-1
j_gene: TRBJ2-7
d_gene: TRBD2
len: 14
abundance: few
CDR3nt: TGCAGCGCCAGACTGGGAGGGCCAACGGGGGAGCAGTACTTC
CDR3aa: CSARLGGPTGEQYF